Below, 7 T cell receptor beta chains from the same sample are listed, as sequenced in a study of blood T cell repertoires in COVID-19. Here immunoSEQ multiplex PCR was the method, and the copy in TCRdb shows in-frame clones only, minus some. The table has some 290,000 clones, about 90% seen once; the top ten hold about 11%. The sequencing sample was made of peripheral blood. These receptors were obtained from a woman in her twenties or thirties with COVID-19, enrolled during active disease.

CDR3 DNA: TGTGCCAGTAGTATAGGGCTAGCGGTGCAGTACTTC. Encoded protein: CASSIGLAVQYF. The chain is built from TRBV19 and TRBJ2-7; TRBD2 agrees at 7 bases. There are 12 residues in the CDR3. With 1 base clipped from V and 9 bases from J, the junction kept 3 bases outside the gene matches. Per the germline V gene, CDR1 is LNHDA and CDR2 is SQIVND (reference sequence).

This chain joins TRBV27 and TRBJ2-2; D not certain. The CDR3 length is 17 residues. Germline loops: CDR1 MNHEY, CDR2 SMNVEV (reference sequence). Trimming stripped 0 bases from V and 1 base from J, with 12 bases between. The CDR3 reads CASSLSGRSLNTGELFF. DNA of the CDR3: TGTGCCAGCAGTTTATCGGGTCGTAGCTTGAACACCGGGGAGCTGTTTTTT.

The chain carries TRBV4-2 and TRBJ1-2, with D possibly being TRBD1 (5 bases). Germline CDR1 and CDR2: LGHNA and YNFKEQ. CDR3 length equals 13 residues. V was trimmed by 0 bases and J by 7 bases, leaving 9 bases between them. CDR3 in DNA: TGTGCCAGCAGCCAAGATAGGGGAAGTGGCTACACCTTC. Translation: CASSQDRGSGYTF.

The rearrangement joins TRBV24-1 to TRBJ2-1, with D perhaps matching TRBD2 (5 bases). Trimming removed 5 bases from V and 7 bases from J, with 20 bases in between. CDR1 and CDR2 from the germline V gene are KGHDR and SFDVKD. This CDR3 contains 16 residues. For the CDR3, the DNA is TGTGCCACCAGTGCCAAACTAGTTTCTCTCGTAAATGAGCAGTTCTTC. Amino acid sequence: CATSAKLVSLVNEQFF.

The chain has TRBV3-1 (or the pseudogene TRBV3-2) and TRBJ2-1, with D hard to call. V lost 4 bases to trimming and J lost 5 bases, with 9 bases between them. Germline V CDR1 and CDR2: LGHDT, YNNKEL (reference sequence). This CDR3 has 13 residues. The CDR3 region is CASSRLFDNEQFF. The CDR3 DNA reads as TGTGCCAGCAGCCGCCTATTTGACAATGAGCAGTTCTTC.

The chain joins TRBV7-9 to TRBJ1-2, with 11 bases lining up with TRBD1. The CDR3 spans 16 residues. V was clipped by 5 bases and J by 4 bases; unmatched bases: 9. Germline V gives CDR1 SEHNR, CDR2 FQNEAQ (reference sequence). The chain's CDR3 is CASSQLRDRGSYGYTF. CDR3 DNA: TGTGCCAGCAGCCAACTCCGGGACAGGGGGTCCTATGGCTACACCTTC.

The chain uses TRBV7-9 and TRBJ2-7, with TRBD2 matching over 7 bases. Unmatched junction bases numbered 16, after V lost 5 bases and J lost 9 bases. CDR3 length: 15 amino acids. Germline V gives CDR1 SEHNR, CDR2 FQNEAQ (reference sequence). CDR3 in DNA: TGTGCCAGCAGCCCCCGCGGGGAGGGCCCTGAAGGGCAGTACTTC. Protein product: CASSPRGEGPEGQYF.